This entry concerns a single T cell receptor beta chain. Time point noted: peak reinfection, 3 to 8 weeks after reinfection detection. The sorted cells went straight to TCR sequencing with no prior in vitro expansion. V trimming: 8 bases; J trimming: 6 bases; junction bases outside the gene matches: 1. The CDR3 runs 10 residues. Germline V gives CDR1 MNHEY, CDR2 SVGAGI. The sample is drawn from a study of memory CD8 T cells in hepatitis C reinfection. Across the study: HCV reinfection: RNA-positive following two negative tests at least 60 days apart. Samples at peak reinfection came 3 to 8 weeks post-detection. In a couple of donors, CD127- and CD127+ tetramer+ CD8 T cells were sorted separately. NS3-1073 responses came from one resolver and one chronic donor.

Produced via immunoSEQ multiplex PCR; TCRdb's table is partial and in-frame only. Recorded for this sample: roughly 53 clones. The receptor's source is a man aged 45-65 years with hepatitis C virus infection. The sequenced sample consisted of HCV tetramer-positive CD8+ T cells sorted from blood. The genes are TRBV6-5 and TRBJ2-7; TRBD2 agrees at 7 bases. The CDR3 loop reads CASWGGEQYF. The DNA of the CDR3 is TGTGCCAGCTGGGGGGGCGAGCAGTACTTC.